The T cell receptor (beta chain) described here comes from a study of tumor and adjacent non-tumor tissue in lung cancer. Background on the study: The cohort had about twelve adenocarcinoma, a couple of squamous cell and 1 small cell patients.

TCRbeta libraries were built with three rounds of nested PCR, modified from ARM-PCR. TCRdb reprocessed the multiplex PCR reads with MiXCR, giving one entry per CDR3 protein. This sample has about 86,000 distinct CDR3 sequences, with 75% to 85% found just once. To note about this clonotype: Its antigen is not identified.

Study-wide results and limits: Higher tumor TCR diversity was associated with shorter survival. In normal lung, the top 100 clones were significantly more dominant than in tumor. Compared with tumor, normal lung showed significantly lower TCR diversity.

No cell sorting was done before RNA was extracted from the tissue. This non-tumor lung sample came from over 3 cm beyond the tumor edge. The sequenced sample was distant non-tumor lung tissue. The clonotype comes from a woman in her forties or fifties with non-small cell lung cancer.

CDR3 loop: CASGRRQGNNYGYTF. In nucleotides, the CDR3 is TGCGCCAGCGGCCGCCGACAGGGAAATAACTATGGCTACACCTTC. V and J are TRBV4-1 and TRBJ1-2, with 7 positions matching TRBD1. CDR1 is MGHRA, CDR2 YSYEKL, per germline. J lost 1 base, V lost 8 bases, and 10 bases had no gene match. The CDR3 is 15 amino acids.